What follows describes a single TCR beta chain. Its antigen is not known. The CDR3 extends over 15 amino acids. Germline CDR1 is SEHNR and CDR2 is FQNEAQ (reference sequence). V was clipped by 5 bases and J by 6 bases; unmatched bases: 6. This entry belongs to a study of blood T cells in healthy people across ages. The study, taken as a whole, reports: CMV status of donors was unknown, possibly confounding expanded clonotype changes.

A sample-barcoded 5' primer and a J-beta primer mix were used in a second PCR of about 7 to 11 cycles. TCRdb independently ran MiXCR on the 5' RACE reads; one entry per CDR3 protein. The sample has 1.2 million to 1.5 million distinct CDR3 sequences, 59% seen once. This rearrangement joins TRBV7-9 to TRBJ2-7, with 14 bases fitting TRBD2. The sequence was obtained from a man aged 18 to 29 in good health. Sample: blood. The CDR3 region has the DNA TGTGCCAGCAGCGACCCGGGACTAGCGGGAGTCGAGCAGTACTTC. Encoded protein: CASSDPGLAGVEQYF. Full variable domain (rest looked up from reference TRBV7-9 and TRBJ2-7): DTGVSQNPRHKITKRGQNVTFRCDPISEHNRLYWYRQTLGQGPEFLTYFQNEAQLEKSRLLSDRFSAERPKGSFSTLEIQRTEQGDSAMYLCASSDPGLAGVEQYFGPGTRLTVT.